Listed here are 6 T cell receptor beta chains from one sample, sequenced in a study of CD8+ T cells in alopecia areata. Once RNA had been extracted, it was reverse transcribed into cDNA to act as the sequencing template. Libraries were prepared by immunoSEQ multiplex PCR; TCRdb keeps only in-frame clonotypes and omits some of them. The data show some 150,000 clones, around 83% seen once. The treatment: oral pan-JAK inhibitor, 5-10 mg twice daily. The specimen was CD8+ T cells sorted from blood, collected at week 4, from a patient treated with tofacitinib. Receptors originate from a human donor with alopecia areata.

Only a few counts were recorded for this clone. The rearrangement links TRBV23-1 to TRBJ2-7; 7 bases agree with TRBD2. TRBV23-1 is assigned to the ORF class and has an uncertain function. The CDR3 totals 15 residues. Losses at the gene ends were 0 bases for V and 4 bases for J; bases not matched to a gene: 6. CDR3: CASSQSSGGSYEQYF. DNA of the CDR3: TGCGCCAGCAGTCAATCGTCGGGGGGTTCTTACGAGCAGTACTTC.

This clone was seen more than once but under ten times. The genes are TRBV10-2 and TRBJ2-5; no clear D gene. From germline, CDR1 is WSHSY and CDR2 SAAADI. This CDR3 region has 13 residues. Trimming cost V 10 bases and J 1 base, with 13 bases left between them. The chain's CDR3 is CATAAVIQETQYF. The DNA of the CDR3 is TGCGCCACCGCGGCAGTAATCCAAGAGACCCAGTACTTC.

The chain combines TRBV13 with TRBJ1-1, with 10 bases that match TRBD1. Losses at the gene ends were 5 bases for V and 11 bases for J; bases not matched to a gene: 5. This CDR3 is built from 12 residues. Germline lookup yields CDR1 PRHDT and CDR2 FYEKMQ (reference sequence). CDR3 sequence (DNA): TGTGCCAGCAGCGATGGGACAGGGGCCGCTTTCTTT. Its protein is CASSDGTGAAFF.

This sequence joins TRBV6-1 and TRBJ2-6; the D is unclear. The V and J ends lost 4 bases and 1 base respectively, with 5 bases between them. CDR3 length: 14 amino acids. Germline-derived CDR1 and CDR2 are MNHNS and SASEGT. CDR3: CASSVLSGANVLTF. DNA for the CDR3: TGTGCCAGCAGTGTGCTTTCTGGGGCCAACGTCCTGACTTTC.

This sequence joins TRBV27 and TRBJ1-5; TRBD1 matches at 7 bases. V was pared by 2 bases and J by 5 bases, with 3 bases of the junction left unmatched. The germline V gene encodes CDR1 MNHEY and CDR2 SMNVEV (reference sequence). The CDR3 sequence is 14 residues long. CDR3 DNA sequence: TGTGCCAGCAGTTTAAAGGGGGCACATCAGCCCCAGCATTTT. Translated: CASSLKGAHQPQHF.

V usage is TRBV29-1 and J usage is TRBJ2-3, with 11 nucleotides matching TRBD1. CDR1 and CDR2 from the germline V gene are SQVTM and ANQGSEA. This CDR3 is 14 amino acids long. V shed 4 bases, J shed 4 bases, and the junction held 4 bases outside the gene matches. CDR3 coding DNA: TGCAGCGTTGTAGGACAGGGGGCCGCAGATACGCAGTATTTT. Its translation is CSVVGQGAADTQYF.